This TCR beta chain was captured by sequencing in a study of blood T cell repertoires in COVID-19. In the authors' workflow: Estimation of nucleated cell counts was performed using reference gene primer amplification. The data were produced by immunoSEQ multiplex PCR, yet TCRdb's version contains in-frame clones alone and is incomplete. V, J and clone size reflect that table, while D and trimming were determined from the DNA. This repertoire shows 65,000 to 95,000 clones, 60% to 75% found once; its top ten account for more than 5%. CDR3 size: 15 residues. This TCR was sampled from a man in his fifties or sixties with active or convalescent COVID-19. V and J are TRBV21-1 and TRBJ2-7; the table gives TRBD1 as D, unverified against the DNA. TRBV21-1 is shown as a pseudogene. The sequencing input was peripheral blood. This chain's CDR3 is CASSKSKDRVNEQYF. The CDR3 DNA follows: TGTGCCAGCAGCAAAAGCAAGGACAGGGTCAACGAGCAGTACTTC.